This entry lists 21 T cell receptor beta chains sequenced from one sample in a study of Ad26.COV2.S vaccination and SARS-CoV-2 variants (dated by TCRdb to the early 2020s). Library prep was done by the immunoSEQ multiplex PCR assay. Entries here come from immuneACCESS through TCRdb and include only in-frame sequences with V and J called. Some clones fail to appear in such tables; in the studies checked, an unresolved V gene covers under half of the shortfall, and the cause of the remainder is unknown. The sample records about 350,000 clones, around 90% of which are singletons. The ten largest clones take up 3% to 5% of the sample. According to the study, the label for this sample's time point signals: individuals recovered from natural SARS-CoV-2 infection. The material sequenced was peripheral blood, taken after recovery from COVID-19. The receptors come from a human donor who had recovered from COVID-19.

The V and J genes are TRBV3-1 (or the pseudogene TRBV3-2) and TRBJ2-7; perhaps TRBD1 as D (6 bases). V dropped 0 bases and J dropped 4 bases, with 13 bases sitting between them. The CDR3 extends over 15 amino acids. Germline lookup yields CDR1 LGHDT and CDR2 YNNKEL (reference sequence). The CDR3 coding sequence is TGTGCCAGCAGCCAAGATGGAGACAGGCTTTACGAGCAGTACTTC. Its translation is CASSQDGDRLYEQYF.

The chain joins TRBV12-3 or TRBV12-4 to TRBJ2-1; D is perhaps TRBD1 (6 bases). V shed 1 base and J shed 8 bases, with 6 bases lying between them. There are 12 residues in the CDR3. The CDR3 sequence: CASSLDRDEQFF. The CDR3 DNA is TGTGCCAGCAGTTTAGACAGGGATGAGCAGTTCTTC.

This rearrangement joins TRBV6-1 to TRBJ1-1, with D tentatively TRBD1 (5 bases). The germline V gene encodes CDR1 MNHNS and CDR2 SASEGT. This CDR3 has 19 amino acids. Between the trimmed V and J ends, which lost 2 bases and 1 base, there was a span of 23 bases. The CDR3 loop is CASSEPLRRVQGRNTEAFF. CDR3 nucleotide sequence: TGTGCCAGCAGTGAACCTCTACGCAGGGTTCAGGGAAGGAACACTGAAGCTTTCTTT.

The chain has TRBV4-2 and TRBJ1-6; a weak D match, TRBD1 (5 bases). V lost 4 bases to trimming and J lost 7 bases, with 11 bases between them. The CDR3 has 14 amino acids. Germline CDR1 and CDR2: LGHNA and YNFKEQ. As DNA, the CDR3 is TGTGCCAGCAGCCCCCGGGGGGGGAATTCACCCCTCCACTTT. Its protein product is CASSPRGGNSPLHF.

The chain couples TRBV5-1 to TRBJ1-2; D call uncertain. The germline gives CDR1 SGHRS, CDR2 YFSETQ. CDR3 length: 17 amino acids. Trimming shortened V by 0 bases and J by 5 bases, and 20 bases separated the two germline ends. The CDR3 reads CASSLGLGLGQSYGYTF. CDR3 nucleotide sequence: TGCGCCAGCAGCTTGGGCTTAGGACTGGGCCAGAGTTATGGCTACACCTTC. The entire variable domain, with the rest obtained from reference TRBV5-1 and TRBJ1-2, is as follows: KAGVTQTPRYLIKTRGQQVTLSCSPISGHRSVSWYQQTPGQGLQFLFEYFSETQRNKGNFPGRFSGRQFSNSRSEMNVSTLELGDSALYLCASSLGLGLGQSYGYTFGSGTRLTVV.

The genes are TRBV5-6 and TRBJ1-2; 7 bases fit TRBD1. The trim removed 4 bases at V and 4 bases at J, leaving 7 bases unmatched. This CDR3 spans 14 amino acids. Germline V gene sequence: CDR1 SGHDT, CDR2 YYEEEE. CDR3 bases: TGTGCCAGCAGCCAGGACAGGACTCTCTATGGCTACACCTTC. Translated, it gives CASSQDRTLYGYTF.

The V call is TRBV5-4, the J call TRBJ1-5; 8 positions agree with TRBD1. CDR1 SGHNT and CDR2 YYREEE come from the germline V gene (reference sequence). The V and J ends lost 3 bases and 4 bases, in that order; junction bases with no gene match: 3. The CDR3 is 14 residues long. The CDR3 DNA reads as TGTGCCAGCAGCTCCCGGGACAGGAATCAGCCCCAGCATTTT. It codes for CASSSRDRNQPQHF.

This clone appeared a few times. Written as DNA, the CDR3 is TGTGCCAGCAGCTCACGGACAGTCTATGGCTACACCTTC. Translation: CASSSRTVYGYTF. J is TRBJ1-2 and V is TRBV7-9; weak D call: TRBD1 (6 bases). Between the trimmed V and J ends, which lost 4 bases and 4 bases, there was a span of 10 bases. This CDR3 region has 13 residues. Germline loops: CDR1 SEHNR, CDR2 FQNEAQ (reference sequence). The full variable domain, in which reference TRBV7-9 and TRBJ1-2 provide the parts outside the CDR3, is DTGVSQNPRHKITKRGQNVTFRCDPISEHNRLYWYRQTLGQGPEFLTYFQNEAQLEKSRLLSDRFSAERPKGSFSTLEIQRTEQGDSAMYLCASSSRTVYGYTFGSGTRLTVV.

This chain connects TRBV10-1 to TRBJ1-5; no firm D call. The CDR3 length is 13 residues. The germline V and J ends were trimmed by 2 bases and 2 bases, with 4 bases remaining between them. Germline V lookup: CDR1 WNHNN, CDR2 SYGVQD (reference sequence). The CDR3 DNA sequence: TGCGCCAGCAGTGAGGTGCGCAATCAGCCCCAGCATTTT. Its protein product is CASSEVRNQPQHF.

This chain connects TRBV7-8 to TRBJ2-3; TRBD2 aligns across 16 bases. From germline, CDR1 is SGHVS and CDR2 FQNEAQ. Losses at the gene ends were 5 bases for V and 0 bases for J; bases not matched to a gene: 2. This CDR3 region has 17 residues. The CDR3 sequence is CASSPGLAGGSTDTQYF. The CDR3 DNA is TGTGCCAGCAGCCCGGGACTAGCGGGGGGGAGCACAGATACGCAGTATTTT.

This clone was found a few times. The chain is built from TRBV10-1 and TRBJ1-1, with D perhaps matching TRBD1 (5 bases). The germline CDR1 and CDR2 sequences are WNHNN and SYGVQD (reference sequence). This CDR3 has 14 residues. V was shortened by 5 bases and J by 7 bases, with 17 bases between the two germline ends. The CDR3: CASSMFPGQGEAFF. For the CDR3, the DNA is TGCGCCAGCAGTATGTTTCCCGGGCAGGGTGAAGCTTTCTTT.

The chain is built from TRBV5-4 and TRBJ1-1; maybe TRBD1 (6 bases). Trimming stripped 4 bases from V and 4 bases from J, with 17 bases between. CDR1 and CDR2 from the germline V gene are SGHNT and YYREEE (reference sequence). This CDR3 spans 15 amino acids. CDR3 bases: TGTGCCAGCAGCCGAAGGGGGGGCAGGGTCACTGAAGCTTTCTTT. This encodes CASSRRGGRVTEAFF.

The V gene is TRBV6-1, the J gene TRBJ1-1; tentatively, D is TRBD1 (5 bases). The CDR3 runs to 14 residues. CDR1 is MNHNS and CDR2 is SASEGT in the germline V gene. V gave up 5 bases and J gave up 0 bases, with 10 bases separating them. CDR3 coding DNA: TGTGCCAGCAGTTGGACAAGCATGAACACTGAAGCTTTCTTT. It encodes CASSWTSMNTEAFF.

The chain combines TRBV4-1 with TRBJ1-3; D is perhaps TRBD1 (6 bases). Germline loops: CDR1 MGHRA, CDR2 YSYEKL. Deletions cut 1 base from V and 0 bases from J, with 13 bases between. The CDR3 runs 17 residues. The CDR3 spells CASSQAGQLLSGNTIYF. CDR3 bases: TGCGCCAGCAGCCAAGCCGGACAGCTCCTCTCTGGAAACACCATATATTTT.

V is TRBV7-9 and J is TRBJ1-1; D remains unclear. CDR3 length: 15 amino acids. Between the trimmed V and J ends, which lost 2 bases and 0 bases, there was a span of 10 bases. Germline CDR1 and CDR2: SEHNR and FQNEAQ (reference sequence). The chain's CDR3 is CASSLMRGLNTEAFF. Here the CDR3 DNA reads TGTGCCAGCAGCTTAATGCGCGGATTGAACACTGAAGCTTTCTTT.

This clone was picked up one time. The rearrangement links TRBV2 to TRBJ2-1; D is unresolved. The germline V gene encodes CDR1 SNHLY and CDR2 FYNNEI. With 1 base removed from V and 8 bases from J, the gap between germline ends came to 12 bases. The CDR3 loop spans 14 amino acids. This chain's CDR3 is CASSEESVNDEQFF. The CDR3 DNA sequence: TGTGCCAGCAGTGAAGAATCAGTAAACGATGAGCAGTTCTTC.

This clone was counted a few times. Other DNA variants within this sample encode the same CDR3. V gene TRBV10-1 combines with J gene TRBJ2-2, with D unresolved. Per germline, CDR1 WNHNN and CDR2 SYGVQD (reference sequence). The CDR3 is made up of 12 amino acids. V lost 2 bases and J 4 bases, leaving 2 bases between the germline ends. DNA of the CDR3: TGCGCCAGCAGTGAGGGCACCGGGGAGCTGTTTTTT. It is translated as CASSEGTGELFF.

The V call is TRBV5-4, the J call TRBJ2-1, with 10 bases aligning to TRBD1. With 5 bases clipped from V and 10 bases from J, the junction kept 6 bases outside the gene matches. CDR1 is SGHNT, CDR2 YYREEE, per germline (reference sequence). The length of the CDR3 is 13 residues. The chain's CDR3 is CASSRQGAREQFF. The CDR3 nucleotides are TGTGCCAGCAGTCGACAGGGGGCGAGGGAGCAGTTCTTC.

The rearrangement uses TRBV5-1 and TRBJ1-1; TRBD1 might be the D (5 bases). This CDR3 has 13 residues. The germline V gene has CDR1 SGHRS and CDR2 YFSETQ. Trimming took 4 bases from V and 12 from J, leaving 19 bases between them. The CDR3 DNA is TGCGCCAGCAGCCCCGAAGAGAAAAGGGGAACTTTCTTT. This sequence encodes CASSPEEKRGTFF.

The CDR3 reads CASSFAGGSQETQYF. CDR3 nucleotide sequence: TGTGCCAGCAGCTTCGCGGGGGGTTCCCAAGAGACCCAGTACTTC. V usage is TRBV7-6 and J usage is TRBJ2-5; 8 nucleotides match TRBD2. CDR3 length: 15 residues. From germline, CDR1 is SGHVS and CDR2 FNYEAQ. V gave up 3 bases and J gave up 1 base; unmatched junction bases: 4.

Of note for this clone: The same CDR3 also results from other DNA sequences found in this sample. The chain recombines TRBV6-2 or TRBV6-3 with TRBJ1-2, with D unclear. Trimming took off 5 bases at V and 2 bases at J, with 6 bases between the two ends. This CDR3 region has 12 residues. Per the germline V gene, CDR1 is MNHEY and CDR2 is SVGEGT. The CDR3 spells CASSPTNYGYTF. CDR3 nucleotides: TGTGCCAGCAGTCCGACCAACTATGGCTACACCTTC.